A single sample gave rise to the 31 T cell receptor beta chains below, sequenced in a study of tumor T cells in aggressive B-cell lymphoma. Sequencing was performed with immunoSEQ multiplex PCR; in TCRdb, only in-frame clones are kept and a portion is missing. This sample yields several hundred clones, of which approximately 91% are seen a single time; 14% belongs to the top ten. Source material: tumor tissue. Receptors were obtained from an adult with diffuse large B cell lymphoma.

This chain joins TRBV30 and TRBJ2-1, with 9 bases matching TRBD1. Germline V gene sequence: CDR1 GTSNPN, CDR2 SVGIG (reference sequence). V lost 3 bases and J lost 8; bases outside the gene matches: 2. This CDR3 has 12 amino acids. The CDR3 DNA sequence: TGTGCCTGGAGCACAGGGGGCTATGAGCAGTTCTTC. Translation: CAWSTGGYEQFF.

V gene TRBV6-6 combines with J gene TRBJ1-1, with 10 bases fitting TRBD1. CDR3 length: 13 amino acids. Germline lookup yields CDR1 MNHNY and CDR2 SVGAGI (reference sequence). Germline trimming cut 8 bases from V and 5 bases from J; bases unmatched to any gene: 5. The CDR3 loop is CASERTGGTEAFF. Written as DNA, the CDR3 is TGTGCCAGCGAGAGGACAGGGGGGACTGAAGCTTTCTTT.

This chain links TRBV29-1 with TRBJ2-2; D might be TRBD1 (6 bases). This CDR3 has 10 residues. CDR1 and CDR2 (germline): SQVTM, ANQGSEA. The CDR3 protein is CSAGEGELFF. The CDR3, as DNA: TGCTCGGCAGGGGAGGGGGAGCTGTTTTTT.

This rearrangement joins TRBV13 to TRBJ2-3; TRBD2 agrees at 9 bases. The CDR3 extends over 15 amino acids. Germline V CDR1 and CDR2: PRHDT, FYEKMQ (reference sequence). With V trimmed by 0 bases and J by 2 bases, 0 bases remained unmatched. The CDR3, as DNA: TGTGCCAGCAGCTTAGGGGGACTAGCCACAGATACGCAGTATTTT. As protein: CASSLGGLATDTQYF.

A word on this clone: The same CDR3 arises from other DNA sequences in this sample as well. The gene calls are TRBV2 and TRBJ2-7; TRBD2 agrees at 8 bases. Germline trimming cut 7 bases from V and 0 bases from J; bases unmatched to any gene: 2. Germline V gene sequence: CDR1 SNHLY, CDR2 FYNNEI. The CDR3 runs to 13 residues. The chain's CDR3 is CASTGGVSYEQYF. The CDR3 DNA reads TGTGCCAGCACGGGGGGGGTCTCCTACGAGCAGTACTTC.

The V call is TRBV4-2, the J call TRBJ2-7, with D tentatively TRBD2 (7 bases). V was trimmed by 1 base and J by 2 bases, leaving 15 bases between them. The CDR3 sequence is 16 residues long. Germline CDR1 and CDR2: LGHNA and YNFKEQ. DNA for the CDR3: TGTGCCAGCAGCCAAGCGGGGGGCCTTTATACCTACGAGCAGTACTTC. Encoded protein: CASSQAGGLYTYEQYF.

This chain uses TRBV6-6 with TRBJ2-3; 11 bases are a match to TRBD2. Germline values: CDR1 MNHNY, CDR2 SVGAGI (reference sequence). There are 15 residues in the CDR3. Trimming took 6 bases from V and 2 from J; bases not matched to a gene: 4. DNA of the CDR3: TGTGCCAGCAGCTTGGGACTAGCGGACACAGATACGCAGTATTTT. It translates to CASSLGLADTDTQYF.

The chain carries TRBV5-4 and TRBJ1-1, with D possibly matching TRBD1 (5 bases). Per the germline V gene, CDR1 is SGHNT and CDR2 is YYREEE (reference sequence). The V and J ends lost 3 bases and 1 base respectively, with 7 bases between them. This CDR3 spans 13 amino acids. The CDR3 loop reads CASSSQGNTEAFF. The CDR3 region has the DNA TGTGCCAGCAGCTCTCAGGGGAACACTGAAGCTTTCTTT.

The CDR3 loop reads CASSLGGRSTDTQYF. CDR3 sequence (DNA): TGTGCCAGCAGTTTGGGCGGGAGAAGCACAGATACGCAGTATTTT. The chain couples TRBV27 to TRBJ2-3, with 7 bases fitting TRBD2. The CDR3 totals 15 residues. V lost 3 bases and J lost 0; bases outside the gene matches: 3. Germline V gene sequence: CDR1 MNHEY, CDR2 SMNVEV (reference sequence).

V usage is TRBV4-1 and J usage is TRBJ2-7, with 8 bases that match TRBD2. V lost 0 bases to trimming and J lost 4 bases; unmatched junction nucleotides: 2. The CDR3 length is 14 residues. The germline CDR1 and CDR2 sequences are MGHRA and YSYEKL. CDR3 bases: TGCGCCAGCAGCCAAGAGCGGGGGGTGTACGAGCAGTACTTC. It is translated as CASSQERGVYEQYF.

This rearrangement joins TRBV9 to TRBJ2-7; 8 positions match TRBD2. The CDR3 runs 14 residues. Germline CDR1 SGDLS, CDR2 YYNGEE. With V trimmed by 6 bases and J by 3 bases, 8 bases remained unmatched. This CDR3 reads CASNGGGYNYEQYF. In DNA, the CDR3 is TGTGCCAGCAACGGGGGGGGCTATAACTACGAGCAGTACTTC.

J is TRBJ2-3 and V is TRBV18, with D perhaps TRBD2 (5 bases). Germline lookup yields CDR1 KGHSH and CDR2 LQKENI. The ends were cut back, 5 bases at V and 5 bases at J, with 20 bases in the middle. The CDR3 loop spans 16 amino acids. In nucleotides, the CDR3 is TGTGCCAGCTCATCACGGTCGGCCGGGGAAAAAGATACGCAGTATTTT. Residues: CASSSRSAGEKDTQYF.

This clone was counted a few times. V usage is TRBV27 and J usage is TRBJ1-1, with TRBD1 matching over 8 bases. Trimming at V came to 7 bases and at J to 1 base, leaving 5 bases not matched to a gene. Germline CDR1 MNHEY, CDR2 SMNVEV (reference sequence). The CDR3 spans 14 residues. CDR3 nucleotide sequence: TGTGCCAGCACCCCCGGGACAGGGAACACTGAAGCTTTCTTT. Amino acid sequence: CASTPGTGNTEAFF.

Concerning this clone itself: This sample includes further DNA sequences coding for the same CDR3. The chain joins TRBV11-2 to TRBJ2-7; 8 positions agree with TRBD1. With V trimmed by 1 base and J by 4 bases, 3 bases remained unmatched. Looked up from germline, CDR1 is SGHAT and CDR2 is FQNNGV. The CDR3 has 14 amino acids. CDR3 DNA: TGTGCCAGCAGCTTAGGTACAGGGGGTTACGAGCAGTACTTC. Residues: CASSLGTGGYEQYF.

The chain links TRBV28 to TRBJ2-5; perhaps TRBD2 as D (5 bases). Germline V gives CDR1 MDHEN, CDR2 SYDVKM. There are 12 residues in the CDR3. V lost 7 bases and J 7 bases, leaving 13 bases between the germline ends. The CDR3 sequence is CASTPPRGTQYF. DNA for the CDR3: TGTGCCAGCACCCCCCCCCGGGGGACCCAGTACTTC.

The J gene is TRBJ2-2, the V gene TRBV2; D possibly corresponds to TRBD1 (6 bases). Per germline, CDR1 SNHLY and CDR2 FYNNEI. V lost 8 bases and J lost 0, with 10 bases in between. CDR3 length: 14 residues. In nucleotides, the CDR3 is TGTGCCAGCTTGAGGACAGCGAACACCGGGGAGCTGTTTTTT. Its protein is CASLRTANTGELFF.

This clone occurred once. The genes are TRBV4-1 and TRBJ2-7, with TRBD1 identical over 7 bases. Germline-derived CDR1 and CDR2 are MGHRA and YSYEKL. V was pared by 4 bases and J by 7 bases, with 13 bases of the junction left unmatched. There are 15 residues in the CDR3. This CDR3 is CASSRETGSIWEQYF. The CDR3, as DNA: TGCGCCAGCAGCCGAGAGACAGGGTCTATTTGGGAGCAGTACTTC.

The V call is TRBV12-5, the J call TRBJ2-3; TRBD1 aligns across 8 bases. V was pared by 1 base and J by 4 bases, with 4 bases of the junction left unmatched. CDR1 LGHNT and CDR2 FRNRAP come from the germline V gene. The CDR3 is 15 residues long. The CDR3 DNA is TGTGCTAGTGGTTTGGGACAGGGGTTAGCAGATACGCAGTATTTT. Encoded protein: CASGLGQGLADTQYF.

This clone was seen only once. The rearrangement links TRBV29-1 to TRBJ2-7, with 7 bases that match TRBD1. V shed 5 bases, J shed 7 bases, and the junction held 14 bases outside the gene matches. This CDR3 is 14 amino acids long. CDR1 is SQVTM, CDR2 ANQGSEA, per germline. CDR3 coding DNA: TGCAGCGTTACCCGGGACAGTTCCCCCCGGGAGCAGTACTTC. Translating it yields CSVTRDSSPREQYF.

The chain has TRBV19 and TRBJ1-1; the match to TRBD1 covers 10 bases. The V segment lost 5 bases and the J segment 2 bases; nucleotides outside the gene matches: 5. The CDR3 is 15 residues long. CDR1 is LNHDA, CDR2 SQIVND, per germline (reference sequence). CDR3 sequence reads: CASSPKTGGNTEAFF. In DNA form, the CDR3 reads TGTGCCAGTAGTCCTAAGACAGGGGGCAACACTGAAGCTTTCTTT. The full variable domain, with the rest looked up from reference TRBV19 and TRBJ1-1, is DGGITQSPKYLFRKEGQNVTLSCEQNLNHDAMYWYRQDPGQGLRLIYYSQIVNDFQKGDIAEGYSVSREKKESFPLTVTSAQKNPTAFYLCASSPKTGGNTEAFFGQGTRLTVV.

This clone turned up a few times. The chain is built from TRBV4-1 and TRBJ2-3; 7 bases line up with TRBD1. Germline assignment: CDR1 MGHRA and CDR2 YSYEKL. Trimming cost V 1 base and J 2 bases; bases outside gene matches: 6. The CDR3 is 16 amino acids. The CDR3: CASSQGYRGVTDTQYF. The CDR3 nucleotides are TGCGCCAGCAGCCAAGGATACAGGGGCGTCACAGATACGCAGTATTTT.

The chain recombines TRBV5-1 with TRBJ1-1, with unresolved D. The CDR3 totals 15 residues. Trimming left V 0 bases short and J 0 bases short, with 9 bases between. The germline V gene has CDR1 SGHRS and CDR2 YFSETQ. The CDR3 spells CASSLGGSLNTEAFF. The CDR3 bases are TGCGCCAGCAGCTTGGGCGGCAGTTTGAACACTGAAGCTTTCTTT.

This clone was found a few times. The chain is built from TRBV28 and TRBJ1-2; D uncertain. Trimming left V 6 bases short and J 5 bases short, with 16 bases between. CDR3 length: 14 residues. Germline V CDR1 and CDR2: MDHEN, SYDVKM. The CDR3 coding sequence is TGTGCCAGCAGCCTCCCGTCAGGTTCATATGGCTACACCTTC. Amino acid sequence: CASSLPSGSYGYTF.

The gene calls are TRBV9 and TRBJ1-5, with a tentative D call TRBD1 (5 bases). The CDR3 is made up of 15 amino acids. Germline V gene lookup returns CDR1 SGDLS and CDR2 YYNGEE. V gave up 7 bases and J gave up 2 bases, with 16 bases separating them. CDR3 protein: CASSGGLGGNQPQHF. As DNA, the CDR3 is TGTGCCAGCTCGGGGGGGTTGGGAGGCAATCAGCCCCAGCATTTT.

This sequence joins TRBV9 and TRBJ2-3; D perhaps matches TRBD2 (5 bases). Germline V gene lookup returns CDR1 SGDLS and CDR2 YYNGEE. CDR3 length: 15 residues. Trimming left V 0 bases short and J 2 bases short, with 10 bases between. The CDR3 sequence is CASSVEGLNTDTQYF. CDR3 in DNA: TGTGCCAGCAGCGTAGAAGGACTGAACACAGATACGCAGTATTTT.

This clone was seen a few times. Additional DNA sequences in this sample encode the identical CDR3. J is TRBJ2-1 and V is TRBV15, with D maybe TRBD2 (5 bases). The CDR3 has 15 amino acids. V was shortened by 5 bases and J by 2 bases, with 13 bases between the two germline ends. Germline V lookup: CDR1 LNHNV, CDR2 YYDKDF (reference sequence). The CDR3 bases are TGTGCCACCAGCCTCCGGGGAGTGACCTACAATGAGCAGTTCTTC. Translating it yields CATSLRGVTYNEQFF.

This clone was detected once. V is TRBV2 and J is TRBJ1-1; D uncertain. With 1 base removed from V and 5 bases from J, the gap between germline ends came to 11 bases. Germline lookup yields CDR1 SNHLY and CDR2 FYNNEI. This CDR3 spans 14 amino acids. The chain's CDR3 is CASSEGSRGTEAFF. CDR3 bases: TGTGCCAGCAGTGAAGGATCCCGAGGTACTGAAGCTTTCTTT.

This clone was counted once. CDR3 nucleotides: TGTGCCAGCAGTCCCTCCGCGGGATCCTACGAGCAGTACTTC. This sequence encodes CASSPSAGSYEQYF. The genes are TRBV27 and TRBJ2-7; maybe TRBD2 (6 bases). Trimming removed 5 bases from V and 1 base from J, with 12 bases in between. This CDR3 comprises 14 residues. Germline CDR1 and CDR2: MNHEY and SMNVEV (reference sequence).

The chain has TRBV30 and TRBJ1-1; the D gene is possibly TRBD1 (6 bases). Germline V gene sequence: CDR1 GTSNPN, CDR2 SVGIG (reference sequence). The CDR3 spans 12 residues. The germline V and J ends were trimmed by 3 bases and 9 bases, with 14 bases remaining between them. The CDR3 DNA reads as TGTGCCTGGAGCGACGACAGGTTAAAAGCTTTCTTT. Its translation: CAWSDDRLKAFF.

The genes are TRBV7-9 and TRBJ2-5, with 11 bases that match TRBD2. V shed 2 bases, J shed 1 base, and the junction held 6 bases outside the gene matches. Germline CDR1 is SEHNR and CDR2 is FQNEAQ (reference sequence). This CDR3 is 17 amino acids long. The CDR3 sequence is CASSLTSGGQFQETQYF. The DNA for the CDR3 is TGTGCCAGCAGCTTAACTAGCGGGGGCCAATTCCAAGAGACCCAGTACTTC.

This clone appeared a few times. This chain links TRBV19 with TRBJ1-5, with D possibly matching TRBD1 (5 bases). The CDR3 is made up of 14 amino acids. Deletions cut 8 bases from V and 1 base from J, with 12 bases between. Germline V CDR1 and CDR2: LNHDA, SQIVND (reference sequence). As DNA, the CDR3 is TGTGCCAGTCTTCGGGGGGGGAGCAATCAGCCCCAGCATTTT. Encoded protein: CASLRGGSNQPQHF.